This TCR beta chain was recorded in a study of blood T cell repertoires in COVID-19. Authors' methods: Reference gene primer amplification yielded estimated nucleated cell counts. The table came from immunoSEQ multiplex PCR; TCRdb's copy has only in-frame clones and leaves some out. Clone size and V and J calls were adopted from that table, with D and trimming inferred from the DNA. This table holds some 180,000 clones, approximately 91% found once. The CDR3 is 13 amino acids. Looked up from germline, CDR1 is MNHEY and CDR2 is SVGEGT. V shed 1 base and J shed 6 bases, with 9 bases lying between them. Sample: peripheral blood. The genes are TRBV6-2 or TRBV6-3 and TRBJ1-2; unclear D gene. The source of this sequence is a man between 45 and 60 years old with COVID-19, enrolled during active disease. CDR3 DNA: TGTGCCAGCAGTTACTTTTCGACTAATGGCTACACCTTC. It translates to CASSYFSTNGYTF.